This T cell receptor beta chain was sequenced during a study of T cell responses to AZD1222 COVID-19 vaccine. Using immunoSEQ multiplex PCR, the repertoire was profiled, and TCRdb retains in-frame clones only, with some absent. The sample holds 150,000 to 200,000 clones, about 92% seen once. Germline values: CDR1 SGHTA, CDR2 FQGTGA. Germline trimming cut 6 bases from V and 2 bases from J; bases unmatched to any gene: 11. This CDR3 region has 16 residues. The sequence came from an adult in good health. V and J are TRBV7-3 and TRBJ2-7; 9 bases are a match to TRBD1. The sequenced sample was peripheral blood, obtained on day 0 of AZD1222 vaccination. The CDR3 region has the DNA TGTGCCAGCAGTATAACTCCCGGGACAGGGCCCTACGAGCAGTACTTC. This gives the protein CASSITPGTGPYEQYF.